Presented here are 29 T cell receptor beta chains from one specimen sequenced in a study of shared clonotypes between healthy human individuals (dated by TCRdb to between 2020 and 2021). The library relied on the immunoSEQ multiplex PCR assay. Sourced from immuneACCESS, this table was stored by TCRdb with only in-frame sequences that have V and J called. A share of the clones is absent; for the studies checked, an unresolved V gene accounts for under half, and the remainder has no known explanation. The sample yields hundreds of thousands of clones; under 95% were counted once. Approximately 24% of the sample is in the top ten clones. For the CD8 naive samples, CD45RO-negative cells were positively selected for CCR7, yielding a CD45RA+CCR7+ population from which TemRA cells were excluded. The sequenced sample was naive CD8+ T cells sorted from blood. The cell subset or site tag for this specimen amounts to: CD45RA+CCR7+. The receptors come from a man aged 30 to 39 in good health.

By frequency in the sample, this clone is medium-sized (0.01 to 0.1%). The chain joins TRBV14 to TRBJ2-1; 9 bases align to TRBD1. CDR1 is SGHDN, CDR2 FVKESK, per germline. Trimming at V came to 0 bases and at J to 0 bases, leaving 3 bases not matched to a gene. The CDR3 length is 17 residues. CDR3 in amino acids: CASSQEGQGFSYNEQFF. CDR3 DNA sequence: TGTGCCAGCAGCCAAGAAGGACAGGGGTTCTCCTACAATGAGCAGTTCTTC. Full variable domain (rest looked up from reference TRBV14 and TRBJ2-1): EAGVTQFPSHSVIEKGQTVTLRCDPISGHDNLYWYRRVMGKEIKFLLHFVKESKQDESGMPNNRFLAERTGGTYSTLKVQPAELEDSGVYFCASSQEGQGFSYNEQFFGPGTRLTVL.

This clone has only one observation. CDR3: CASSQGRRRQPYEQYF. CDR3 sequence (DNA): TGTGCCAGCAGCCAAGGTAGGCGGCGGCAGCCCTACGAGCAGTACTTC. The chain links TRBV14 to TRBJ2-7; D gene uncertain. CDR1 and CDR2 from the germline V gene are SGHDN and FVKESK. The CDR3 has 16 amino acids. Trimming removed 1 base at V and 2 bases at J, with 15 bases between.

The gene calls are TRBV4-1 and TRBJ2-7, with D perhaps TRBD1 (6 bases). The germline V and J ends were trimmed by 4 bases and 4 bases, with 14 bases remaining between them. The germline gives CDR1 MGHRA, CDR2 YSYEKL. The CDR3 contains 14 residues. The CDR3: CASSLLPQGYEQYF. DNA of the CDR3: TGCGCCAGCAGCCTCTTACCTCAGGGGTACGAGCAGTACTTC.

The chain combines TRBV12-1 with TRBJ1-2. TRBV12-1 is shown as a pseudogene. This CDR3 contains 14 residues. The CDR3 DNA follows: TGTGCCAGCAGCTTTGCCGACCAGGACGGAGGCTACACCTTC. This translates into CASSFADQDGGYTF.

The genes are TRBV4-1 and TRBJ2-7, with TRBD2 matching 7 bases. Germline CDR1 is MGHRA and CDR2 is YSYEKL. V shed 4 bases and J 3 bases; nucleotides not matched to a gene: 3. The CDR3 spans 13 residues. CDR3 DNA: TGCGCCAGCAGCCGGGGCGGGAGCTACGAGCAGTACTTC. Its protein product is CASSRGGSYEQYF.

This chain connects TRBV27 to TRBJ2-7; possibly TRBD2 for D (5 bases). CDR1 MNHEY and CDR2 SMNVEV come from the germline V gene (reference sequence). Deletions cut 4 bases from V and 3 bases from J, with 16 bases between. There are 15 residues in the CDR3. CDR3 sequence reads: CASSSLGGLYYEQYF. The DNA of the CDR3 is TGTGCCAGCAGTTCCTTGGGCGGGCTCTACTACGAGCAGTACTTC.

This chain links TRBV7-9 with TRBJ2-1; 9 positions match TRBD2. The V gene's germline CDR1 is SEHNR and CDR2 FQNEAQ (reference sequence). This CDR3 has 18 amino acids. With 9 bases clipped from V and 1 base from J, the junction kept 16 bases outside the gene matches. CDR3 protein: CASYGRGSGSGSYNEQFF. The CDR3 DNA follows: TGTGCCAGTTACGGACGCGGTAGCGGGAGTGGTTCCTACAATGAGCAGTTCTTC.

The chain joins TRBV27 to TRBJ1-2, with 7 positions matching TRBD1. The CDR3 length is 14 residues. V shed 5 bases and J 0 bases; nucleotides not matched to a gene: 3. CDR1 is MNHEY, CDR2 SMNVEV, per germline (reference sequence). The CDR3 here is CASSRDRANYGYTF. CDR3 nucleotides: TGTGCCAGCAGTCGGGACAGAGCTAACTATGGCTACACCTTC.

The rearrangement links TRBV9 to TRBJ1-2; D is possibly TRBD1 (5 bases). Trimming shortened V by 3 bases and J by 5 bases, and 17 bases separated the two germline ends. The CDR3 has 15 residues. Germline values: CDR1 SGDLS, CDR2 YYNGEE. The CDR3 DNA reads TGTGCCAGCAGCGGAGGGGAGATTAACTATTATGGCTACACCTTC. It yields the protein CASSGGEINYYGYTF.

The V gene is TRBV14, the J gene TRBJ1-2; D uncertain. Germline V CDR1 and CDR2: SGHDN, FVKESK. This CDR3 is built from 16 residues. Deletions cut 1 base from V and 8 bases from J, with 20 bases between. Here the CDR3 DNA reads TGTGCCAGCAGCCAAGGGATAGACCGAGCCCCTATGGGCTACACCTTC. Protein: CASSQGIDRAPMGYTF.

V is TRBV5-1 and J is TRBJ2-7; no firm D call. This CDR3 region has 14 residues. The germline CDR1 and CDR2 sequences are SGHRS and YFSETQ. V lost 0 bases and J 4 bases, leaving 11 bases between the germline ends. The CDR3 nucleotides are TGCGCCAGCAGCTTGGCAGTGACTCCTTACGAGCAGTACTTC. It translates to CASSLAVTPYEQYF.

This CDR3 reads CSGLLAVYNEQFF. In nucleotides, the CDR3 is TGCAGCGGGTTACTAGCGGTATACAATGAGCAGTTCTTC. This sequence joins TRBV29-1 and TRBJ2-1; 8 bases are shared with TRBD2. Germline trimming cut 7 bases from V and 4 bases from J; bases unmatched to any gene: 6. CDR3 length: 13 residues. CDR1 SQVTM and CDR2 ANQGSEA come from the germline V gene.

CDR3 protein: CASRAGLLDTEAFF. The DNA of the CDR3 is TGTGCCAGCAGGGCAGGGCTCCTAGACACTGAAGCTTTCTTT. This rearrangement joins TRBV27 to TRBJ1-1; a possible D gene is TRBD1 (5 bases). V lost 6 bases and J 3 bases, leaving 14 bases between the germline ends. CDR3 size: 14 residues. CDR1 and CDR2 from the germline V gene are MNHEY and SMNVEV (reference sequence).

J is TRBJ2-1 and V is TRBV6-5; D is unresolved. This CDR3 has 15 amino acids. V was clipped by 7 bases and J by 0 bases, with 13 bases between them. Per the germline V gene, CDR1 is MNHEY and CDR2 is SVGAGI. The CDR3 spells CASTAQTSSYNEQFF. For the CDR3, the DNA is TGTGCCAGCACGGCTCAAACGAGCTCCTACAATGAGCAGTTCTTC.

This sequence joins TRBV14 and TRBJ2-2; tentatively, D is TRBD1 (6 bases). The CDR3 consists of 17 residues. The V gene's germline CDR1 is SGHDN and CDR2 FVKESK. Trimming took off 0 bases at V and 2 bases at J, with 13 bases between the two ends. The CDR3 is CASSQDGWGRNTGELFF. The CDR3 nucleotides read TGTGCCAGCAGCCAAGACGGGTGGGGGCGAAACACCGGGGAGCTGTTTTTT.

The chain combines TRBV2 with TRBJ1-2; 7 nucleotides match TRBD1. V was clipped by 4 bases and J by 1 base; unmatched bases: 6. Germline assignment: CDR1 SNHLY and CDR2 FYNNEI. The CDR3 extends over 15 amino acids. The CDR3 nucleotides read TGTGCCAGCAGTGGCCTGGGACAGAGTAACTATGGCTACACCTTC. Amino acid sequence: CASSGLGQSNYGYTF.

The rearrangement joins TRBV7-6 to TRBJ2-3; no reliable D call. The CDR3 length is 12 residues. Trimming left V 5 bases short and J 1 base short, with 4 bases between. The germline V gene has CDR1 SGHVS and CDR2 FNYEAQ. CDR3 amino acids: CASSEGTDTQYF. Written as DNA, the CDR3 is TGTGCCAGCAGCGAAGGCACAGATACGCAGTATTTT.

The J gene is TRBJ2-1, the V gene TRBV14; 10 positions agree with TRBD1. V lost 2 bases to trimming and J lost 3 bases; unmatched junction nucleotides: 4. The CDR3 has 16 amino acids. Germline CDR1 reads SGHDN; CDR2 reads FVKESK. The CDR3 region is CASSQQTGGGYNEQFF. Here the CDR3 DNA reads TGTGCCAGCAGCCAACAGACAGGGGGCGGCTACAATGAGCAGTTCTTC.

The chain uses TRBV11-2 and TRBJ2-2; D perhaps matches TRBD2 (6 bases). The CDR3 contains 15 residues. The V and J ends lost 6 bases and 2 bases respectively, with 13 bases between them. Per germline, CDR1 SGHAT and CDR2 FQNNGV. CDR3 DNA: TGTGCCAGCAGATCCCGGGACTTAAACACCGGGGAGCTGTTTTTT. Translating it yields CASRSRDLNTGELFF. Supplemented by reference TRBV11-2 and TRBJ2-2, the full variable domain reads EAGVAQSPRYKIIEKRQSVAFWCNPISGHATLYWYQQILGQGPKLLIQFQNNGVVDDSQLPKDRFSAERLKGVDSTLKIQPAKLEDSAVYLCASRSRDLNTGELFFGEGSRLTVL.

The chain carries TRBV6-4 and TRBJ2-1; possible D gene TRBD1, 6 bases. The CDR3 runs 16 residues. Per germline, CDR1 MRHNA and CDR2 SNTAGT. Trimming shortened V by 0 bases and J by 8 bases, and 17 bases separated the two germline ends. The CDR3 region is CASSDSIRRGVDEQFF. The CDR3 bases are TGTGCCAGCAGTGACTCGATACGCAGGGGTGTGGATGAGCAGTTCTTC.

J is TRBJ2-5 and V is TRBV15; a possible D gene is TRBD2 (6 bases). Between the trimmed V and J ends, which lost 5 bases and 3 bases, there was a span of 13 bases. The CDR3 runs 14 residues. Looked up from germline, CDR1 is LNHNV and CDR2 is YYDKDF (reference sequence). CDR3: CATSAIPGEETQYF. CDR3 nucleotides: TGTGCCACCAGCGCGATCCCGGGAGAAGAGACCCAGTACTTC. The full variable domain, in which reference TRBV15 and TRBJ2-5 provide the parts outside the CDR3, is DAMVIQNPRYQVTQFGKPVTLSCSQTLNHNVMYWYQQKSSQAPKLLFHYYDKDFNNEADTPDNFQSRRPNTSFCFLDIRSPGLGDTAMYLCATSAIPGEETQYFGPGTRLLVL.

The chain uses TRBV11-2 and TRBJ2-7, with D possibly matching TRBD2 (5 bases). V was shortened by 1 base and J by 3 bases, with 10 bases between the two germline ends. Germline-derived CDR1 and CDR2 are SGHAT and FQNNGV. CDR3 length equals 14 residues. The CDR3 here is CASSLGGNVYEQYF. The CDR3 coding sequence is TGTGCCAGCAGCTTAGGAGGGAATGTCTACGAGCAGTACTTC.

V is TRBV6-1 and J is TRBJ1-5, with a weak D call TRBD1 (5 bases). CDR3 size: 14 residues. From germline, CDR1 is MNHNS and CDR2 SASEGT. V gave up 2 bases and J gave up 4 bases, with 9 bases separating them. The CDR3 loop is CASSELQANQPQHF. The CDR3 nucleotides are TGTGCCAGCAGTGAACTACAGGCAAATCAGCCCCAGCATTTT.

The chain recombines TRBV6-1 with TRBJ1-5; 7 bases are a match to TRBD1. CDR3 length equals 15 residues. Looked up from germline, CDR1 is MNHNS and CDR2 is SASEGT. V shed 2 bases and J 5 bases; nucleotides not matched to a gene: 6. CDR3 coding DNA: TGTGCCAGCAGTGAACCCAGGGGGGGGGATCAGCCCCAGCATTTT. Translated, it gives CASSEPRGGDQPQHF.

The genes are TRBV5-8 and TRBJ1-3; D gene uncertain. V was clipped by 4 bases and J by 3 bases, with 14 bases between them. Germline lookup yields CDR1 SGHTS and CDR2 YDEGEE. This CDR3 spans 15 amino acids. CDR3: CASSLRTSGGNTIYF. DNA for the CDR3: TGTGCCAGCAGCCTCAGGACCTCAGGTGGAAACACCATATATTTT.

This chain uses TRBV6-5 with TRBJ2-7; TRBD1 matches 7 bases. CDR1 is MNHEY and CDR2 is SVGAGI in the germline V gene. CDR3 length: 13 residues. Losses at the gene ends were 6 bases for V and 0 bases for J; bases not matched to a gene: 2. Here the CDR3 reads CASRRQGSYEQYF. As DNA, the CDR3 is TGTGCCAGCAGAAGACAGGGCTCCTACGAGCAGTACTTC.

The chain links TRBV29-1 to TRBJ1-1; perhaps TRBD1 as D (5 bases). The CDR3 extends over 12 amino acids. Germline CDR1 SQVTM, CDR2 ANQGSEA. Deletions cut 4 bases from V and 4 bases from J, with 10 bases between. The CDR3 nucleotides are TGCAGCGTTGTGGTCGGGGCCACTGAAGCTTTCTTT. Translating it yields CSVVVGATEAFF. Supplemented by reference TRBV29-1 and TRBJ1-1, the full variable domain reads SAVISQKPSRDICQRGTSLTIQCQVDSQVTMMFWYRQQPGQSLTLIATANQGSEATYESGFVIDKFPISRPNLTFSTLTVSNMSPEDSSIYLCSVVVGATEAFFGQGTRLTVV.

Concerning this clone: Other nucleotide sequences in the sample specify the same CDR3. The chain is built from TRBV19 and TRBJ2-1; 10 bases fit TRBD2. The CDR3 length is 15 residues. In germline, CDR1 is LNHDA, CDR2 SQIVND (reference sequence). The V and J ends lost 4 bases and 4 bases, in that order; junction bases with no gene match: 4. The CDR3: CASSTRTSGYNEQFF. In DNA, the CDR3 is TGTGCCAGTAGTACCAGGACTAGCGGTTACAATGAGCAGTTCTTC.

The V call is TRBV5-6, the J call TRBJ2-7; 11 bases are shared with TRBD1. Germline CDR1 reads SGHDT; CDR2 reads YYEEEE. V was clipped by 2 bases and J by 5 bases; unmatched bases: 3. CDR3 length equals 14 residues. The CDR3 DNA reads TGTGCCAGCAGCTTCGGGACAGGGGGAGACGAGCAGTACTTC. As protein: CASSFGTGGDEQYF.